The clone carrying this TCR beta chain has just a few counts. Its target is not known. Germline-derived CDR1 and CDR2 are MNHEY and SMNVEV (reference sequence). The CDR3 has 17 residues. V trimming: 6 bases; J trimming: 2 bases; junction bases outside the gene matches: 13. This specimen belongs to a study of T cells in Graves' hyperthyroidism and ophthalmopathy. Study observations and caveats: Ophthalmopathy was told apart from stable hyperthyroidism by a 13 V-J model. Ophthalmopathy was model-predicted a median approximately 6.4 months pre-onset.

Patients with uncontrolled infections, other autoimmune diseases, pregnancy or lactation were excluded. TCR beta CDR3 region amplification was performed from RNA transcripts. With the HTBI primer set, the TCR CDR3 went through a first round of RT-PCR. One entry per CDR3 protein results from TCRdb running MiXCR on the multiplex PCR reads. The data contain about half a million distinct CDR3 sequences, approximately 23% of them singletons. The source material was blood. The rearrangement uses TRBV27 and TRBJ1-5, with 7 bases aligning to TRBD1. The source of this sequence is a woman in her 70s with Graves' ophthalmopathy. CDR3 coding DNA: TGTGCCAGCAGCCCGAGGACAGGACACAGGGGCAATCAGCCCCAGCATTTT. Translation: CASSPRTGHRGNQPQHF.